This T cell receptor beta chain was identified during a study of blood T cell repertoires in COVID-19. About the research overall: Italy, Spain and the United States were the sources of the convalescent and acute COVID-19 samples.

The CDR3 length is 15 residues. The trim removed 0 bases at V and 8 bases at J, leaving 10 bases unmatched. Germline V gene lookup returns CDR1 GTSNPN and CDR2 SVGIG (reference sequence). Study processing details: Estimated nucleated cell counts came from reference gene primer amplification. Profiled with immunoSEQ multiplex PCR; TCRdb holds only in-frame clones, not every one. D and trimming come from the DNA, and the V and J calls and clone size come from that table. The sample yields a few hundred thousand clones, more than 75% seen once. The sequence derives from a woman aged 35 to 49 who had recovered from COVID-19. The V call is TRBV30, the J call TRBJ1-2; 9 bases are shared with TRBD1. Sequenced: peripheral blood. The CDR3 loop is CAWSVREQGAKGYTF. CDR3 sequence (DNA): TGTGCCTGGAGTGTACGGGAACAGGGGGCGAAGGGCTACACCTTC.